The clone carrying this TCR beta chain was counted a few times. The repertoire was sequenced with immunoSEQ multiplex PCR; TCRdb's copy has only in-frame clones and lacks some. The sample contains roughly 15,000 clones, 68% of which appear only once. The data derive from a study of tumor-infiltrating lymphocytes in localized non-small cell lung cancer. Overall study context: Resected tumor was paired with non-adjacent uninvolved lung from the same patient.

This CDR3 spans 14 amino acids. CDR1 and CDR2 (germline): GTSNPN, SVGIG (reference sequence). Trimming pared 3 bases from V and 8 bases from J, leaving 16 bases between. Sample: uninvolved lung tissue not adjacent to the tumor. V gene TRBV30 combines with J gene TRBJ1-4; D is ambiguous. This receptor was obtained from a human donor with non-small cell lung cancer. The CDR3 DNA sequence: TGTGCCTGGAGCCTGACAAGGGCCACCGAAAAACTGTTTTTT. Translation gives CAWSLTRATEKLFF.